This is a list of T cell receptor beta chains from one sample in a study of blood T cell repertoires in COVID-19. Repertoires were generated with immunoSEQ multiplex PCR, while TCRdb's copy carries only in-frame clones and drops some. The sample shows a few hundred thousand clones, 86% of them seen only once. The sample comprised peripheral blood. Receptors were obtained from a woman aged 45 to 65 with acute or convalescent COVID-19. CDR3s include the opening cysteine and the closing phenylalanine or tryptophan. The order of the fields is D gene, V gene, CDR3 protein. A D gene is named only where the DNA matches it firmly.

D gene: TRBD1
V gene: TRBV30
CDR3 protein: CAWTGGTEQFF

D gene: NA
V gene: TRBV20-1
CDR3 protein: CSASIGVGEKLFF

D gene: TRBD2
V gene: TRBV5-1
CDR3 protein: CASSLAAGDLYEQYF

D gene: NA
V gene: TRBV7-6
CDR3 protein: CASSSAGRPSSGNTIYF

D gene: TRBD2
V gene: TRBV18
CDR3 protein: CASSPQASGGNTYNEQFF

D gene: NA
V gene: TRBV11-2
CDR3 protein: CASSLVNGELFF

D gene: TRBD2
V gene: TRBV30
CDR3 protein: CAWSSGLAGVTDTQYF

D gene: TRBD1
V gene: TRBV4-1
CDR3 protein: CASSLGTAGGSYGYTF

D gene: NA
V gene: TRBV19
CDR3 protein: CASTDLDRRNQPQHF

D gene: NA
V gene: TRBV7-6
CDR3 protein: CASSLSQGRWEKLFF

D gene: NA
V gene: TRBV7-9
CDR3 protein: CASSQEGGFGEKLFF

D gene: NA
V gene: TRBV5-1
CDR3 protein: CASSLQGSAGNTIYF

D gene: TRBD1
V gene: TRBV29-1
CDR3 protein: CSVGPGQGSSNYGYTF

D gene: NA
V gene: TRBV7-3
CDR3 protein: CASSLGGQNSPLHF

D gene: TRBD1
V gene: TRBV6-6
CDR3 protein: CASNSGGADEKLFF

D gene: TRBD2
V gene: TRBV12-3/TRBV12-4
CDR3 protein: CASTSGIGNEQFF

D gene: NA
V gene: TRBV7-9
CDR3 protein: CASSTGRGGTGELFF

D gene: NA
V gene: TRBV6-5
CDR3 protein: CASSTQGRATGELFF

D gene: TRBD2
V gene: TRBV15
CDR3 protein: CATSKGTSGRARGETQYF

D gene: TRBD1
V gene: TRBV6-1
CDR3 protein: CASSEKETGGEKLFF

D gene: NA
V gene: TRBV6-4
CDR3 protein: CASSAEPGASYGYTF

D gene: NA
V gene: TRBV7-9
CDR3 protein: CASTLLGGVVTEAFF

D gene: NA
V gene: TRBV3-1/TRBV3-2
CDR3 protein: CASSRIMDKNTEAFF

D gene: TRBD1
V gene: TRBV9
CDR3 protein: CASSVGRGRDEQYF

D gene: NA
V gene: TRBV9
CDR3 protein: CASSQRRGDTQYF

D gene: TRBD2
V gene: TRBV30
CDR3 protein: CAWSASGRKSYEQYF

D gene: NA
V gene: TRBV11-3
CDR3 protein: CASSADGGKPQHF

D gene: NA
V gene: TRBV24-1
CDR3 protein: CATSDSQEGHTEAFF

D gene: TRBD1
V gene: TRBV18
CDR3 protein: CASSPQGASGNTIYF

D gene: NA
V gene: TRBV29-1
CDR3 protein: CSGGTYTDTQYF

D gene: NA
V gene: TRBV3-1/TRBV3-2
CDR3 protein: CASSQDLRMGRSRSGANVLTF

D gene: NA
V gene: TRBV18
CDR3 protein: CASSPIFRVGNEQFF

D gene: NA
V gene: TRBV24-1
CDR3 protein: CATSDPSAGLLGDTQYF

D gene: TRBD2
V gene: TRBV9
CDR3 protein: CASSPGPGLAETQYF

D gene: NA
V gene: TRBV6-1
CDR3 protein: CASSEDTDPFLYSNQPQHF

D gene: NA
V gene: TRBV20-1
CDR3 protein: CSASIRLTYGDTQYF